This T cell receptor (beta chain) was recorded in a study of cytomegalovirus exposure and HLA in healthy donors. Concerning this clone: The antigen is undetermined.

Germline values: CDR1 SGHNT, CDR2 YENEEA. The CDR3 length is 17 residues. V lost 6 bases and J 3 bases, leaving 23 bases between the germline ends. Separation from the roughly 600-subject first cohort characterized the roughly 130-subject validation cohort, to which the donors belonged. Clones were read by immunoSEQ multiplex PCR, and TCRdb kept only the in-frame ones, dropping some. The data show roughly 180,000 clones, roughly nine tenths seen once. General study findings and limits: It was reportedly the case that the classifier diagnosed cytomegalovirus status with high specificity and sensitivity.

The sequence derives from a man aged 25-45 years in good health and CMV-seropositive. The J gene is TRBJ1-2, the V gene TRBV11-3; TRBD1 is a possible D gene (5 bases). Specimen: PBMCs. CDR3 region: CASRPRDWGIIDYGYTF. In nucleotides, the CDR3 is TGTGCCAGCAGACCCAGGGATTGGGGCATTATTGACTATGGCTACACCTTC.